This T cell receptor (beta chain) was found in a study of T cell changes during pregnancy in multiple sclerosis. This CDR3 is built from 14 residues. The germline gives CDR1 SGHTS, CDR2 YDEGEE. V lost 4 bases and J lost 4; bases outside the gene matches: 7. The protocol was immunoSEQ multiplex PCR, while the TCRdb copy is restricted to in-frame clones and leaves out a portion. The sample carries about 89,000 clones, 94% recorded once. Material: peripheral blood, obtained after pregnancy. V is TRBV5-8 and J is TRBJ1-1, with TRBD1 matching over 7 bases. The TCR sequence derives from a female donor in good health, enrolled as a control in a pregnancy study. The CDR3 spells CASSPLRGRTEAFF. As DNA, the CDR3 is TGTGCCAGCAGCCCTTTGAGGGGGCGCACTGAAGCTTTCTTT. Full variable domain (outside the CDR3, taken from reference TRBV5-8 and TRBJ1-1): EAGVTQSPTHLIKTRGQQATLRCSPISGHTSVYWYQQALGLGLQFLLWYDEGEERNRGNFPPRFSGRQFPNYSSELNVNALELEDSALYLCASSPLRGRTEAFFGQGTRLTVV.